These T cell receptor beta chains were read from a single sample in a study of shared clonotypes between healthy human individuals. Method: immunoSEQ multiplex PCR; TCRdb's copy keeps in-frame clones and lacks some. The table lists around 2.1 million clones, approximately 94% of them singletons, with under 2% in the top ten. Sequencing was carried out using naive CD8+ T cells from PBMCs. Receptor source: a man younger than 35 in good health. Some clones in this sample may be carry-over from other donors' samples. The conserved cysteine and the conserved F or W are not part of the CDR3 here. A D gene is named only where the DNA matches it firmly.

D gene | V gene | CDR3 protein
. | TRBV27 | ASIVWGEQF
. | TRBV4-1 | ASSQDLGSPNYGYT
. | TRBV29-1 | SVVPRSGNTIY
. | TRBV30 | AWSTGSGNTEAF
TRBD2 | TRBV7-2 | ASSLSSGSNYEQY
TRBD1 | TRBV7-9 | ASSKGQGVSYEQY
TRBD1 | TRBV4-1 | ASSVKGQGSEAF
. | TRBV28 | ASTPSGVMGEQY
. | TRBV6-6 | ASSYGGLGYEQY
TRBD2 | TRBV19 | ASSTTGTSYEQF
. | TRBV10-3 | AIKPSRGTEAF
. | TRBV9 | ASGSDFNSYNEQF
. | TRBV29-1 | SVGGQGDVDTQY
. | TRBV6-1 | ASTPGLSAYEQY
. | TRBV10-3 | AISSGFPYEQY
TRBD1 | TRBV4-2 | ASSPTGGGGYT
. | TRBV4-1 | ASSQARAGYNEQF
. | TRBV19 | ASSQSPGSFTQY
. | TRBV7-2 | ASSLVPGAGEQF
. | TRBV28 | ASSFPRVRGGPFKNIQY
. | TRBV30 | ASKRPAGSTYEQY
. | TRBV19 | ASSIERVPRYGYT
TRBD1 | TRBV7-3 | ASSVSGTGTYGYT
. | TRBV4-3 | ASSQEVRDGYNEQF
. | TRBV7-2 | ASSSLGARPTYEQY
TRBD2 | TRBV5-1 | ASYGTSGHNEQF
TRBD2 | TRBV15 | ATSRVGLAGGLVVFVEQY
TRBD2 | TRBV11-2 | ASRPSGRRTDTQY
. | TRBV5-5 | ASSLGVSTEAF
. | TRBV7-8 | ASSLDYEGAGNTIY
. | TRBV6-5 | ASSYSSRETYEQY
. | TRBV7-9 | ASSSTDGWQGYT
. | TRBV5-6 | ASSLGAGPSYEQY
. | TRBV19 | ASSIGVSSPREPQH
TRBD2 | TRBV28 | ASSPGLAGRFSYEQY
. | TRBV5-4 | ASSLPQSGTEAF
TRBD1 | TRBV7-8 | ASSLRTGGKVVSTDTQY
. | TRBV27 | ASSLGSSEQY
. | TRBV28 | ASSLVPSKGNEQF
TRBD1 | TRBV19 | ASSVQGLPEAF
TRBD2 | TRBV5-1 | ASSFWASGTPGNEQF
. | TRBV28 | ASSLRFGSEAF
. | TRBV10-3 | AISGSDSQETQY
. | TRBV6-1 | ASRATGWATEAF
TRBD2 | TRBV29-1 | SVEFPLAGSMTDTQY
. | TRBV19 | ASSISRAAGNTIY
. | TRBV27 | ASTLTVNNEQF
TRBD1 | TRBV10-3 | AISEKVLQGVWEQY
. | TRBV28 | ASQYSSANTEAF
. | TRBV7-3 | ASSLGYYGQPQH
TRBD1 | TRBV11-2 | ASSLSGSGTGSYEQY
TRBD1 | TRBV7-7 | ASSSRQGQETQY
. | TRBV25-1 | ASSDEGQNLYGYT